Shown below are 26 T cell receptor beta chains from a single sample sequenced in a study of T cell responses to AZD1222 COVID-19 vaccine. Only in-frame clones appear in the TCRdb table, and some are missing; sequencing was by immunoSEQ multiplex PCR. The sample holds 100,000 to 120,000 clones, about 87% seen once. Specimen: peripheral blood, collected on day 0 of AZD1222 vaccination. These TCRs come from an adult in good health.

By its share, this clone is medium-sized. The V call is TRBV11-2, the J call TRBJ1-6; TRBD1 matches at 8 bases. Germline values: CDR1 SGHAT, CDR2 FQNNGV. The ends lost 1 base at V and 0 bases at J; junction bases unmatched: 8. The CDR3 has 19 residues. DNA for the CDR3: TGTGCCAGCAGCTTAGCGGTGACAGGGGCAAGCTCCTATAATTCACCCCTCCACTTT. Protein: CASSLAVTGASSYNSPLHF.

J is TRBJ2-7 and V is TRBV2, with D possibly TRBD1 on 5 matching bases. Germline V CDR1 and CDR2: SNHLY, FYNNEI. V was pared by 9 bases and J by 1 base, with 10 bases between. The CDR3 runs 12 residues. The CDR3 DNA reads TGTGCCAGAAGTCGACAGTCCTACGAGCAGTACTTC. This gives the protein CARSRQSYEQYF. The full variable domain, completed using reference TRBV2 and TRBJ2-7, is EPEVTQTPSHQVTQMGQEVILRCVPISNHLYFYWYRQILGQKVEFLVSFYNNEISEKSEIFDDQFSVERPDGSNFTLKIRSTKLEDSAMYFCARSRQSYEQYFGPGTRLTVT.

The chain carries TRBV18 and TRBJ1-3, with TRBD1 identical over 8 bases. Germline V gene lookup returns CDR1 KGHSH and CDR2 LQKENI. This CDR3 has 14 residues. V was pared by 5 bases and J by 2 bases, with 2 bases of the junction left unmatched. The CDR3 region is CASSAQGAGNTIYF. In DNA, the CDR3 is TGTGCCAGCTCAGCACAGGGGGCTGGAAACACCATATATTTT.

The chain uses TRBV5-3 and TRBJ1-2; D is ambiguous. TRBV5-3 is placed among ORFs of uncertain function. The CDR3 contains 16 residues. Trimming removed 4 bases at V and 0 bases at J, with 16 bases between. In DNA form, the CDR3 reads TGTGCCAGAAGCACACCCTCGGGCCGAACTAACTATGGCTACACCTTC. Amino acid sequence: CARSTPSGRTNYGYTF.

The chain links TRBV3-1 (or the pseudogene TRBV3-2) to TRBJ1-2, with D hard to call. CDR3 length equals 16 residues. Trimming removed 3 bases from V and 5 bases from J, with 19 bases in between. From germline, CDR1 is LGHDT and CDR2 YNNKEL (reference sequence). CDR3 in amino acids: CASSHKGKLLGYGYTF. The CDR3, as DNA: TGTGCCAGCAGCCACAAAGGCAAGCTTCTCGGTTATGGCTACACCTTC.

V usage is TRBV11-3 and J usage is TRBJ1-3, with no clear D. Between the trimmed V and J ends, which lost 5 bases and 0 bases, there was a span of 5 bases. The CDR3 loop spans 13 amino acids. Germline V gives CDR1 SGHNT, CDR2 YENEEA. In DNA, the CDR3 is TGTGCCAGCAGCGTAAACTCTGGAAACACCATATATTTT. Amino acids: CASSVNSGNTIYF.

The gene calls are TRBV25-1 and TRBJ1-6, with 7 positions matching TRBD1. This CDR3 is built from 14 residues. V trimming: 6 bases; J trimming: 10 bases; junction bases outside the gene matches: 9. Germline CDR1 is MGHDK and CDR2 is SYGVNS. CDR3 coding DNA: TGTGCCAGCAGCACCGGGACAGTCTCCTCACCCCTCCACTTT. It encodes CASSTGTVSSPLHF.

V and J are TRBV9 and TRBJ1-6; no firm D call. The germline gives CDR1 SGDLS, CDR2 YYNGEE. V was trimmed by 0 bases and J by 7 bases, leaving 11 bases between them. The CDR3 has 15 residues. The CDR3 protein is CASSVVRDGNSPLHF. DNA for the CDR3: TGTGCCAGCAGCGTAGTCCGGGATGGGAATTCACCCCTCCACTTT.

This clone was seen only a few times. The chain recombines TRBV6-5 with TRBJ1-5; D gene uncertain. The germline CDR1 and CDR2 sequences are MNHEY and SVGAGI. The CDR3 covers 12 residues. The chain's CDR3 is CACGSRNQPQHF. In DNA form, the CDR3 reads TGTGCTTGCGGGAGCAGGAATCAGCCCCAGCATTTT.

This chain connects TRBV11-2 to TRBJ1-1; 7 bases are a match to TRBD1. The CDR3 runs 15 residues. The germline V gene encodes CDR1 SGHAT and CDR2 FQNNGV. Trimming at V came to 5 bases and at J to 1 base, leaving 7 bases not matched to a gene. CDR3 in DNA: TGTGCCAGCAGCCCTCGACAGGGAGAGAACACTGAAGCTTTCTTT. This codes for CASSPRQGENTEAFF.

This chain joins TRBV6-5 and TRBJ1-5; D is perhaps TRBD1 (5 bases). The CDR3 is made up of 13 amino acids. Germline loops: CDR1 MNHEY, CDR2 SVGAGI. Trimming shortened V by 3 bases and J by 6 bases, and 9 bases separated the two germline ends. The CDR3 loop is CASSYRGFQPQHF. Written as DNA, the CDR3 is TGTGCCAGCAGTTATCGGGGGTTTCAGCCCCAGCATTTT.

The rearrangement links TRBV5-1 to TRBJ1-1; possibly TRBD1 for D (5 bases). This CDR3 region has 14 residues. The germline V and J ends were trimmed by 3 bases and 0 bases, with 9 bases remaining between them. Per the germline V gene, CDR1 is SGHRS and CDR2 is YFSETQ. Here the CDR3 reads CASSSGGVNTEAFF. The CDR3 DNA reads as TGCGCCAGCAGCTCCGGGGGGGTGAACACTGAAGCTTTCTTT.

V is TRBV13 and J is TRBJ2-4, with D unclear. Trimming took 0 bases from V and 5 from J, leaving 8 bases between them. The CDR3 contains 14 residues. The germline gives CDR1 PRHDT, CDR2 FYEKMQ (reference sequence). The CDR3 coding sequence is TGTGCCAGCAGCTTAGGCCTGGCGCAAAACATTCAGTACTTC. Translating it yields CASSLGLAQNIQYF.

V and J are TRBV29-1 and TRBJ2-2, with D unclear. Germline lookup yields CDR1 SQVTM and CDR2 ANQGSEA. V shed 7 bases and J shed 4 bases, with 10 bases lying between them. This CDR3 has 12 residues. The CDR3 loop is CSGTTATGELFF. The CDR3 bases are TGCAGCGGCACTACAGCCACCGGGGAGCTGTTTTTT.

This chain connects TRBV5-4 to TRBJ2-1; 7 bases match TRBD1. Trimming at V came to 0 bases and at J to 9 bases, leaving 3 bases not matched to a gene. The CDR3 length is 13 residues. CDR1 and CDR2 from the germline V gene are SGHNT and YYREEE (reference sequence). CDR3 DNA sequence: TGTGCCAGCAGCTTGGGACAGGGCGGTGAGCAGTTCTTC. Translation gives CASSLGQGGEQFF.

This chain links TRBV5-6 with TRBJ2-4; no firm D call. The germline V gene has CDR1 SGHDT and CDR2 YYEEEE. The ends were cut back, 1 base at V and 0 bases at J, with 14 bases in the middle. The CDR3 loop spans 17 amino acids. CDR3 bases: TGTGCCAGCAGCTTGTTGGGTGCAGGACGAGCCAAAAACATTCAGTACTTC. Encoded protein: CASSLLGAGRAKNIQYF.

This clone was detected only once. The V and J genes are TRBV19 and TRBJ1-1; D is possibly TRBD1 (6 bases). Per germline, CDR1 LNHDA and CDR2 SQIVND (reference sequence). This CDR3 is 13 amino acids long. The V and J ends lost 7 bases and 2 bases respectively, with 11 bases between them. Here the CDR3 reads CASNNRANTEAFF. Written as DNA, the CDR3 is TGTGCCAGTAATAACAGGGCCAACACTGAAGCTTTCTTT.

The chain couples TRBV30 to TRBJ1-1; perhaps TRBD1 as D (5 bases). Germline loops: CDR1 GTSNPN, CDR2 SVGIG (reference sequence). CDR3 length equals 14 residues. V lost 4 bases, J lost 1 base, and 13 bases lay in between. CDR3 nucleotide sequence: TGTGCCTGGACCAACGGACAACCGAACACTGAAGCTTTCTTT. Translating gives CAWTNGQPNTEAFF.

This clone has only a few counts. The chain links TRBV6-5 to TRBJ2-7; TRBD1 matches at 8 bases. V lost 6 bases, J lost 2 bases, and 6 bases stayed unmatched. In germline, CDR1 is MNHEY, CDR2 SVGAGI. The CDR3 extends over 14 amino acids. CDR3 region: CASRPTTGAYEQYF. Written as DNA, the CDR3 is TGTGCCAGCAGACCAACGACAGGGGCCTACGAGCAGTACTTC.

The J gene is TRBJ2-1, the V gene TRBV3-1 (or the pseudogene TRBV3-2), with D possibly TRBD2 on 5 matching bases. Deletions cut 1 base from V and 0 bases from J, with 10 bases between. The CDR3 length is 16 residues. Germline-derived CDR1 and CDR2 are LGHDT and YNNKEL (reference sequence). CDR3 protein: CASSQGGWSSYNEQFF. The DNA for the CDR3 is TGTGCCAGCAGCCAAGGCGGGTGGAGCTCCTACAATGAGCAGTTCTTC.

This clone has a single count. V gene TRBV6-5 combines with J gene TRBJ1-1, with D hard to call. The CDR3 length is 15 residues. Trimming removed 5 bases from V and 0 bases from J, with 13 bases in between. Germline-derived CDR1 and CDR2 are MNHEY and SVGAGI. In DNA form, the CDR3 reads TGTGCCAGCAGTCTAGACGGTACTCTGAACACTGAAGCTTTCTTT. As protein: CASSLDGTLNTEAFF.

V and J are TRBV11-3 and TRBJ2-5, with 11 bases that match TRBD2. Germline-derived CDR1 and CDR2 are SGHNT and YENEEA. The V gene end was trimmed by 5 bases and the J gene end by 0 bases; junction bases not matched to a gene: 2. This CDR3 has 15 amino acids. CDR3 sequence (DNA): TGTGCCAGCAGCCTTAGCGGGGGGGACCAAGAGACCCAGTACTTC. This sequence encodes CASSLSGGDQETQYF.

The chain combines TRBV4-2 with TRBJ2-5; TRBD2 aligns across 12 bases. The CDR3 contains 16 residues. J lost 2 bases, V lost 3 bases, and 4 bases had no gene match. From germline, CDR1 is LGHNA and CDR2 YNFKEQ. CDR3 residues: CASSHPGTSGQETQYF. CDR3 coding DNA: TGTGCCAGCAGCCACCCCGGGACTAGCGGGCAAGAGACCCAGTACTTC.

This clone was seen a single time. The rearrangement joins TRBV19 to TRBJ1-5; 9 bases agree with TRBD1. J lost 4 bases, V lost 9 bases, and 7 bases had no gene match. Per germline, CDR1 LNHDA and CDR2 SQIVND (reference sequence). CDR3 length: 14 amino acids. In DNA, the CDR3 is TGTGCCAGCACTACAGGGGGCTGGAATCAGCCCCAGCATTTT. Translation gives CASTTGGWNQPQHF.

The chain recombines TRBV6-6 with TRBJ1-1; D gene ambiguous. The CDR3 contains 11 residues. The germline gives CDR1 MNHNY, CDR2 SVGAGI (reference sequence). Trimming removed 5 bases at V and 1 base at J, with 2 bases between. This CDR3 is CASSGNTEAFF. CDR3 sequence (DNA): TGTGCCAGCAGTGGGAACACTGAAGCTTTCTTT.

This sequence joins TRBV5-6 and TRBJ2-5; D is possibly TRBD1 or TRBD2 (5 bases each). This CDR3 contains 17 residues. Trimming removed 3 bases at V and 2 bases at J, with 20 bases between. The germline gives CDR1 SGHDT, CDR2 YYEEEE. The CDR3 DNA is TGTGCCAGCAGCTCGGCCGGGACCGGGTTTGAGCAAGAGACCCAGTACTTC. Protein product: CASSSAGTGFEQETQYF.